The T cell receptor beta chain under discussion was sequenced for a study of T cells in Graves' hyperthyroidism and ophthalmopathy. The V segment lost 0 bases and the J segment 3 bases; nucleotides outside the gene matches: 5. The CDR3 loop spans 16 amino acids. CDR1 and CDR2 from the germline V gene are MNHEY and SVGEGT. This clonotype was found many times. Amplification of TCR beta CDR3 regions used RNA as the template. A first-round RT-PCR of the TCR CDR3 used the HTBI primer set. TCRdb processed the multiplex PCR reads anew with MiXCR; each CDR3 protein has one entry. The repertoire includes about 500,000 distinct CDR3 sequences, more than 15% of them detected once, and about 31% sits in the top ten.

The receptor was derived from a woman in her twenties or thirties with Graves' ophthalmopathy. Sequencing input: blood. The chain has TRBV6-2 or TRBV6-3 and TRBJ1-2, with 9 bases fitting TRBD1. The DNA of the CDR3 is TGTGCCAGCAGTTACTCCAGGACAGGGGTGGACTATGGCTACACCTTC. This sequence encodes CASSYSRTGVDYGYTF.